This T cell receptor beta chain derives from a study of blood T cell repertoires in COVID-19. Study overall: T cells, B-cell-depleted T cells, or PBMCs provided the cDNA or gDNA that served as material.

The CDR3 contains 17 residues. V was clipped by 5 bases and J by 2 bases, with 16 bases between them. Germline V CDR1 and CDR2: SGHTA, FQGNSA. Participants had their cohort set by participant-reported clinical history. No more than 2 weeks before study entry, exposed participants had met a case of COVID-19. The table came from immunoSEQ multiplex PCR; TCRdb's copy has only in-frame clones and leaves some out. The sample lists some 150,000 clones, about 83% occurring once. The sequenced sample was PBMCs or T cells enriched from blood (not recorded which). The TCR originated in a woman between 50 and 59 years old who had been exposed to COVID-19. The chain links TRBV7-2 to TRBJ1-6; a weak D match, TRBD1 (6 bases). As DNA, the CDR3 is TGTGCCAGCAGCCGGACAGAAAGAGGCGCCTATAATTCACCCCTCCACTTT. It encodes CASSRTERGAYNSPLHF.